Following are 4 T cell receptor beta chains from one sample sequenced in a study of regulatory T cells in long-lasting Graves disease. Time point denoted: newly diagnosed GD, antithyroid drugs for less than 3 months. From RNA extracted from PBMCs, the TCR library was made. Arm-PCR of CDR3 regions and iRepertoire HTBI primers were the basis on which TCR beta libraries were built. TCRdb used MiXCR to reprocess the multiplex PCR reads, holding one entry per CDR3 protein. The sample shows hundreds of thousands of distinct CDR3 sequences, under 20% of them seen only once. Sequencing was performed on peripheral blood mononuclear cells (PBMCs), taken at new diagnosis, from a patient treated with antithyroid drugs. These receptors came from a female donor with Graves disease.

The V call is TRBV3-1, the J call TRBJ2-7; 8 positions agree with TRBD2. The length of the CDR3 is 14 residues. J lost 7 bases, V lost 0 bases, and 5 bases had no gene match. Germline CDR1 LGHDT, CDR2 YNNKEL (reference sequence). The CDR3 DNA follows: TGTGCCAGCAGCCAAGATGGGACTAGAGGGGAGCAGTACTTC. This translates into CASSQDGTRGEQYF.

The table lists this clonotype with many counts. V and J are TRBV11-2 and TRBJ1-1; unclear D gene. CDR3 length: 13 residues. Germline V gives CDR1 SGHAT, CDR2 FQNNGV. The V gene lost 2 bases and the J gene lost 1 base, with 5 bases spanning the gap. CDR3 sequence: CASSLTPNTEAFF. Written as DNA, the CDR3 is TGTGCCAGCAGCTTAACCCCGAACACTGAAGCTTTCTTT.

This chain uses TRBV5-1 with TRBJ1-1; D possibly corresponds to TRBD1 (5 bases). The length of the CDR3 is 14 residues. V was pared by 1 base and J by 1 base, with 8 bases between. The germline V gene encodes CDR1 SGHRS and CDR2 YFSETQ. CDR3 in amino acids: CASSLTGENTEAFF. In DNA form, the CDR3 reads TGCGCCAGCAGCTTGACAGGAGAGAACACTGAAGCTTTCTTT.

This clonotype was observed many times. The genes are TRBV29-1 and TRBJ2-5; D unresolved. This CDR3 has 11 amino acids. Between the trimmed V and J ends, which lost 5 bases and 5 bases, there was a span of 9 bases. The germline CDR1 and CDR2 sequences are SQVTM and ANQGSEA. The CDR3 sequence: CSVRAGETQYF. CDR3 sequence (DNA): TGCAGCGTTCGAGCCGGCGAGACCCAGTACTTC.